The rows below give T cell receptor beta chains drawn from one sample of a study of blood T cell repertoires in COVID-19. Profiled with immunoSEQ multiplex PCR; TCRdb holds only in-frame clones, not every one. The sample lists approximately 300,000 clones; 89% were seen once. The sequenced sample was peripheral blood. These receptors all come from a man younger than 35 who had recovered from COVID-19. CDR3s leave out the opening cysteine and the closing phenylalanine or tryptophan. The D gene is left open where the match is weak.

>.|TRBV19
ASSIRGEVNTEAF
>TRBD1|TRBV5-8
ASVDRGTNYGYT
>.|TRBV6-2/TRBV6-3
ASSYSSTAQGSPLH
>TRBD1|TRBV10-3
AISEGGTGETEAF
>TRBD1|TRBV28
ASSFTPAGQLNYGYT
>TRBD2|TRBV3-1/TRBV3-2
ASSQGRVGGAEQY
>TRBD1|TRBV7-2
ASSSQGTQTDTQY
>TRBD1|TRBV6-2/TRBV6-3
ASSQGTVTGQPQH
>TRBD1|TRBV19
ASSRRDRGRSAYNEQF
>.|TRBV11-2
ASSLTGGDYNEQF
>.|TRBV6-2/TRBV6-3
ASSYVGGSPLH
>.|TRBV30
AWSGGSYEQY
>.|TRBV7-2
ASSPSQVTETQY
>TRBD2|TRBV5-1
ASSSPRGGLSTDTQY
>TRBD1|TRBV27
ASSLGGTVGSEAF
>.|TRBV6-5
ASSYTGNYGYT
>TRBD2|TRBV3-1/TRBV3-2
ASSQLDGGTSGSYEQY
>TRBD1|TRBV3-1/TRBV3-2
ASSHPGQGLSEQF
>.|TRBV19
ATTGLTSTDTQY
>TRBD1|TRBV5-1
ASGTGGSGELF
>TRBD1|TRBV4-1
ASSSQQGSLGNTIY
>TRBD1|TRBV10-3
AMAGTGITDTQY
>.|TRBV3-1/TRBV3-2
ASSLSGTGNTGELF
>.|TRBV5-1
ASSQGSSDEKLF
>.|TRBV10-3
AIRGLDAYEQY
>.|TRBV10-2
ASTLDSHEQY
>TRBD2|TRBV19
ASSIRTSGRSGHNEQF
>.|TRBV7-8
ASSLGAREKLF
>TRBD1|TRBV29-1
SADGTGGTEAF
>.|TRBV3-1/TRBV3-2
ASSQDLWQGLGGYT
>.|TRBV18
ASSPPGNEQF
>.|TRBV18
ASSPRTVRENTEAF
>TRBD2|TRBV7-9
ASSLTGTSGNTGELF
>TRBD1|TRBV2
ASLEGGARAF
>.|TRBV7-9
ASSLARESVGTDTQY
>TRBD2|TRBV3-1/TRBV3-2
ASSQRSGRALGTDTQY
>TRBD2|TRBV10-3
AISEPGGASETQY
>.|TRBV20-1
SARTLTGAF
>.|TRBV6-2/TRBV6-3
ASSSDSGATYGYT
>.|TRBV7-2
ASSYSGGNQPQH
>TRBD1|TRBV5-8
ASSGGTGGGDEQY
>TRBD1|TRBV27
ASSLKWRNRGDPEAF
>.|TRBV11-2
ASSTQGGFNTGELF
>.|TRBV18
ASSLGQTENYGYT